The 26 T cell receptor beta chains reported below all come from one sample, sequenced in a study of early stage breast cancer tumors. Repertoires were generated with immunoSEQ multiplex PCR, while TCRdb's copy carries only in-frame clones and drops some. This sample has 9,000 to 13,000 clones, with around 72% found just once. The sequenced material came from breast tumor tissue. The source of these receptors is a person in their 70s with breast cancer.

The genes are TRBV7-2 and TRBJ1-3, with D possibly matching TRBD1 (6 bases). The V gene's germline CDR1 is SGHTA and CDR2 FQGNSA. Trimming took off 6 bases at V and 2 bases at J, with 11 bases between the two ends. The CDR3 length is 14 residues. CDR3 protein: CASRQGLTGNTIYF. The CDR3 DNA is TGTGCCAGCAGACAGGGTTTAACTGGAAACACCATATATTTT. The full variable domain, in which reference TRBV7-2 and TRBJ1-3 provide the parts outside the CDR3, is GAGVSQSPSNKVTEKGKDVELRCDPISGHTALYWYRQSLGQGLEFLIYFQGNSAPDKSGLPSDRFSAERTGGSVSTLTIQRTQQEDSAVYLCASRQGLTGNTIYFGEGSWLTVV.

The V and J genes are TRBV5-1 and TRBJ1-1; D unclear. The CDR3 is 13 amino acids. The germline V gene encodes CDR1 SGHRS and CDR2 YFSETQ. Trimming removed 5 bases from V and 3 bases from J, with 11 bases in between. The DNA for the CDR3 is TGCGCCAGCAGTCAACAGCTCGACACTGAAGCTTTCTTT. This translates into CASSQQLDTEAFF. Complete variable domain (other parts from reference TRBV5-1 and TRBJ1-1): KAGVTQTPRYLIKTRGQQVTLSCSPISGHRSVSWYQQTPGQGLQFLFEYFSETQRNKGNFPGRFSGRQFSNSRSEMNVSTLELGDSALYLCASSQQLDTEAFFGQGTRLTVV.

This clone has only one observation. The J gene is TRBJ2-3, the V gene TRBV11-3, with 8 bases aligning to TRBD2. CDR1 and CDR2 (germline): SGHNT, YENEEA. This CDR3 has 14 residues. V shed 3 bases and J 3 bases; nucleotides not matched to a gene: 2. The CDR3 is CASSLGLETDTQYF. The CDR3 region has the DNA TGTGCCAGCAGCTTGGGACTAGAAACAGATACGCAGTATTTT.

The chain is built from TRBV6-5 and TRBJ2-1; D may be TRBD1 (5 bases). The CDR3 spans 15 residues. With 3 bases removed from V and 8 bases from J, the gap between germline ends came to 17 bases. From germline, CDR1 is MNHEY and CDR2 SVGAGI. The CDR3 bases are TGTGCCAGCAGTTATAAGAGACAGTTAGCCCATGAGCAGTTCTTC. As protein: CASSYKRQLAHEQFF.

Only one count was recorded for this clone. The rearrangement uses TRBV19 and TRBJ2-6; the match to TRBD2 covers 7 bases. Germline V gene lookup returns CDR1 LNHDA and CDR2 SQIVND (reference sequence). The CDR3 covers 19 residues. V shed 0 bases, J shed 0 bases, and the junction held 8 bases outside the gene matches. The CDR3: CASSIDGSGWSSGANVLTF. CDR3 nucleotide sequence: TGTGCCAGTAGTATAGATGGTAGCGGGTGGAGCTCTGGGGCCAACGTCCTGACTTTC. The full variable domain, its missing parts supplied by reference TRBV19 and TRBJ2-6, is DGGITQSPKYLFRKEGQNVTLSCEQNLNHDAMYWYRQDPGQGLRLIYYSQIVNDFQKGDIAEGYSVSREKKESFPLTVTSAQKNPTAFYLCASSIDGSGWSSGANVLTFGAGSRLTVL.

The rearrangement links TRBV19 to TRBJ1-1; 7 bases agree with TRBD1. Germline CDR1 is LNHDA and CDR2 is SQIVND (reference sequence). V trimming: 7 bases; J trimming: 4 bases; junction bases outside the gene matches: 12. This CDR3 spans 15 amino acids. The CDR3, as DNA: TGTGCCAGTACCCTAGAGGGACAGAAGGGCACTGAAGCTTTCTTT. It encodes CASTLEGQKGTEAFF.

The chain links TRBV7-2 to TRBJ2-3; 8 bases agree with TRBD2. Germline V gives CDR1 SGHTA, CDR2 FQGNSA. The ends lost 1 base at V and 6 bases at J; junction bases unmatched: 9. This CDR3 is built from 16 residues. The CDR3 loop is CASSLGLSGGMDTQYF. The CDR3 DNA reads as TGTGCCAGCAGCTTAGGGTTAAGCGGGGGTATGGATACGCAGTATTTT.

The V call is TRBV5-1, the J call TRBJ2-3; D is possibly TRBD2 (6 bases). Germline CDR1 reads SGHRS; CDR2 reads YFSETQ. This CDR3 region has 14 residues. Trimming stripped 0 bases from V and 4 bases from J, with 9 bases between. Written as DNA, the CDR3 is TGCGCCAGCAGCTTGGCACTAGCACCAGATACGCAGTATTTT. This encodes CASSLALAPDTQYF.

This clone was seen a few times. The chain combines TRBV6-6 with TRBJ1-6; D not resolved. V was trimmed by 5 bases and J by 10 bases, leaving 15 bases between them. Looked up from germline, CDR1 is MNHNY and CDR2 is SVGAGI (reference sequence). This CDR3 contains 14 residues. DNA for the CDR3: TGTGCCAGCAGTGATCCTAAAGTGGTGTCACCCCTCCACTTT. Residues: CASSDPKVVSPLHF.

The V and J genes are TRBV4-3 and TRBJ2-3, with a tentative D call TRBD2 (5 bases). Germline V gene lookup returns CDR1 LGHNA and CDR2 YSLEER. This CDR3 is 16 amino acids long. The V end was cut by 0 bases, the J end by 0 bases, with 10 bases between. The DNA for the CDR3 is TGCGCCAGCAGCCAAGAGCCAGCGGCAAGCACAGATACGCAGTATTTT. This encodes CASSQEPAASTDTQYF.

By share of the sample, this clone is large. The CDR3 spells CASSAGTGNSPLHF. The CDR3 DNA reads as TGCGCCAGCAGTGCCGGGACAGGGAATTCACCCCTCCACTTT. The chain is built from TRBV10-2 and TRBJ1-6, with 9 bases identical to TRBD1. CDR1 is WSHSY and CDR2 is SAAADI in the germline V gene. This CDR3 contains 14 residues. J gave up 7 bases and V 4 bases, and 2 bases lay outside the gene matches.

This chain uses TRBV27 with TRBJ1-1; 9 bases fit TRBD1. Germline CDR1 is MNHEY and CDR2 is SMNVEV (reference sequence). The CDR3 loop spans 17 amino acids. The junction had 5 bases not matched to a gene; V was cut back by 0 bases and J by 0 bases. Here the CDR3 DNA reads TGTGCCAGCAGTTTATCTTTTAGGACAGGGGTGAACACTGAAGCTTTCTTT. It encodes CASSLSFRTGVNTEAFF.

The CDR3 nucleotides read TGTGCCAGTAAGCCCGGGACATACTTTTCCGAGCAGTACTTC. The encoded protein is CASKPGTYFSEQYF. V is TRBV19 and J is TRBJ2-7; maybe TRBD1 (6 bases). Germline V lookup: CDR1 LNHDA, CDR2 SQIVND (reference sequence). The CDR3 length is 14 residues. The germline V and J ends were trimmed by 7 bases and 6 bases, with 19 bases remaining between them.

The J gene is TRBJ2-7, the V gene TRBV10-2; TRBD1 matches at 10 bases. CDR1 is WSHSY, CDR2 SAAADI, per germline. J was trimmed by 5 bases and V by 3 bases; bases with no gene match: 10. The CDR3 contains 16 residues. The CDR3 sequence: CASSDTRVGTGDEQYF. For the CDR3, the DNA is TGCGCCAGCAGTGACACCCGGGTAGGGACAGGGGACGAGCAGTACTTC.

On this clone itself: No DNA is shown, since the ends of the CDR3 on it are uncertain; the CDR3 is the one TCRdb lists. The chain recombines TRBV5-3 with TRBJ1-2. TRBV5-3 is classed as an ORF, of uncertain function. With termini counted, the CDR3 has 15 amino acids. This CDR3 reads CARSFLWECNYGYTF.

The CDR3 region is CASSLSGGSYNEQFF. The CDR3 DNA reads as TGTGCCAGCAGCCTTAGCGGGGGGTCCTACAATGAGCAGTTCTTC. The rearrangement joins TRBV7-3 to TRBJ2-1, with 10 bases that match TRBD2. The germline V gene encodes CDR1 SGHTA and CDR2 FQGTGA. The trim removed 5 bases at V and 1 base at J, leaving 2 bases unmatched. The CDR3 loop spans 15 amino acids.

V is TRBV10-2 and J is TRBJ2-3; D call uncertain. The germline V gene encodes CDR1 WSHSY and CDR2 SAAADI. CDR3 length: 14 residues. V was clipped by 0 bases and J by 2 bases, with 6 bases between them. CDR3 nucleotide sequence: TGCGCCAGCAGTGAGTCGGCGGTCACAGATACGCAGTATTTT. Protein sequence: CASSESAVTDTQYF.

The chain links TRBV28 to TRBJ2-7; 8 bases map to TRBD1. Germline assignment: CDR1 MDHEN and CDR2 SYDVKM. Trimming took 1 base from V and 2 from J; bases not matched to a gene: 7. The CDR3 consists of 16 residues. The CDR3 nucleotides read TGTGCCAGCAGTTTATCGTCAGGGGGCTCCCCCTACGAGCAGTACTTC. Translated: CASSLSSGGSPYEQYF.

V gene TRBV5-4 combines with J gene TRBJ2-7; 9 nucleotides line up with TRBD1. The J segment lost 4 bases and the V segment lost 10 bases, leaving 12 bases of the junction unmatched. The CDR3 loop spans 14 amino acids. Germline CDR1 is SGHNT and CDR2 is YYREEE (reference sequence). The CDR3 loop reads CAAGAGTGLYEQYF. CDR3 DNA: TGTGCCGCCGGAGCCGGGACAGGGCTATACGAGCAGTACTTC.

The chain joins TRBV7-9 to TRBJ1-1; D is undetermined. The CDR3 runs 13 residues. Germline-derived CDR1 and CDR2 are SEHNR and FQNEAQ (reference sequence). Trimming removed 3 bases at V and 1 base at J, with 6 bases between. In DNA form, the CDR3 reads TGTGCCAGCAGCTTTTTCGGGAACACTGAAGCTTTCTTT. This translates into CASSFFGNTEAFF.

V gene TRBV6-5 combines with J gene TRBJ1-1; 7 bases are a match to TRBD1. The CDR3 runs to 14 residues. V was clipped by 0 bases and J by 3 bases; unmatched bases: 1. Per germline, CDR1 MNHEY and CDR2 SVGAGI. The CDR3 bases are TGTGCCAGCAGTTACTCGCAGGGGGACACTGAAGCTTTCTTT. Protein: CASSYSQGDTEAFF.

There are a few counts of this clone. This sequence joins TRBV7-8 and TRBJ1-2; D gene ambiguous. Trimming removed 1 base at V and 4 bases at J, with 7 bases between. CDR3 length: 13 amino acids. Germline loops: CDR1 SGHVS, CDR2 FQNEAQ. The CDR3: CASSLDSSYGYTF. CDR3 in DNA: TGTGCCAGCAGCTTAGACAGCTCCTATGGCTACACCTTC.

This clone was counted once. The chain combines TRBV30 with TRBJ2-5; TRBD2 matches at 7 bases. Trimming at V came to 0 bases and at J to 5 bases, leaving 9 bases not matched to a gene. The CDR3 covers 15 residues. Germline V gives CDR1 GTSNPN, CDR2 SVGIG (reference sequence). In DNA form, the CDR3 reads TGTGCCTGGAGTGTCTTTGGGGGGGATGGGGAGACCCAGTACTTC. This codes for CAWSVFGGDGETQYF.

The chain employs TRBV30 and TRBJ1-4; 8 bases line up with TRBD1. This CDR3 contains 13 residues. Germline V gene lookup returns CDR1 GTSNPN and CDR2 SVGIG (reference sequence). The trim removed 4 bases at V and 7 bases at J, leaving 5 bases unmatched. CDR3 DNA sequence: TGTGCCTGGAATGCAGGGGGCGGTGAAAAACTGTTTTTT. It is translated as CAWNAGGGEKLFF.

The gene calls are TRBV29-1 and TRBJ1-1; the D is unclear. The germline V gene encodes CDR1 SQVTM and CDR2 ANQGSEA. Trimming took off 7 bases at V and 2 bases at J, with 11 bases between the two ends. This CDR3 has 12 amino acids. CDR3 nucleotides: TGCAGCGCGGGAGAGGGCAACACTGAAGCTTTCTTT. Its protein product is CSAGEGNTEAFF.

There are a few counts of this clone. The chain joins TRBV6-6 to TRBJ1-4, with TRBD1 identical over 8 bases. The junction had 9 bases not matched to a gene; V was cut back by 11 bases and J by 10 bases. The CDR3 has 12 residues. Germline CDR1 reads MNHNY; CDR2 reads SVGAGI (reference sequence). The CDR3 region is CAGQAGGGKLFF. Here the CDR3 DNA reads TGTGCCGGCCAGGCAGGGGGCGGAAAACTGTTTTTT.